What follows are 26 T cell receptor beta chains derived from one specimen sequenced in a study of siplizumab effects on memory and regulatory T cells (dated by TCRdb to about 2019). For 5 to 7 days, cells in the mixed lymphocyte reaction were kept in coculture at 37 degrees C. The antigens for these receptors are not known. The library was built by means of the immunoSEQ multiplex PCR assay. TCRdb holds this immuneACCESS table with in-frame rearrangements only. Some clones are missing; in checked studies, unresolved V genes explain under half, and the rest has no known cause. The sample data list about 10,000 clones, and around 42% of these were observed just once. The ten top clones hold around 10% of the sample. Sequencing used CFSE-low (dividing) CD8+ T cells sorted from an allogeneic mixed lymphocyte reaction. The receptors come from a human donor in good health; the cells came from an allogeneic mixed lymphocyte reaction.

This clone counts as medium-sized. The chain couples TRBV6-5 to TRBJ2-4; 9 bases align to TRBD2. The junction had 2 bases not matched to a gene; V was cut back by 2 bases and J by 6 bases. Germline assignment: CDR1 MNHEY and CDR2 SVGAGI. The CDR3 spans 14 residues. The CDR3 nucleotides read TGTGCCAGCAGTTACGGAGCGGGGGGAAACATTCAGTACTTC. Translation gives CASSYGAGGNIQYF.

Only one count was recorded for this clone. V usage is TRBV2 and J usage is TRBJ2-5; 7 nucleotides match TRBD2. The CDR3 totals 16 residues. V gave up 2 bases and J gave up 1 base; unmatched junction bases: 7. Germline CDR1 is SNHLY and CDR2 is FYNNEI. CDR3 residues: CASSEPLGLGQETQYF. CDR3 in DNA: TGTGCCAGCAGTGAACCCTTAGGACTAGGCCAAGAGACCCAGTACTTC.

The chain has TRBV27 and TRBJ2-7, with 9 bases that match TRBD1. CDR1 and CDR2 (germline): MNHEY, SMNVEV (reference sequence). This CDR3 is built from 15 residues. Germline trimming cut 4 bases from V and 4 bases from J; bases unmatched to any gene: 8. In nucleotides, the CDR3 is TGTGCCAGCAGTTCCCTCGGGACAGGGTTTTACGAGCAGTACTTC. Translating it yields CASSSLGTGFYEQYF.

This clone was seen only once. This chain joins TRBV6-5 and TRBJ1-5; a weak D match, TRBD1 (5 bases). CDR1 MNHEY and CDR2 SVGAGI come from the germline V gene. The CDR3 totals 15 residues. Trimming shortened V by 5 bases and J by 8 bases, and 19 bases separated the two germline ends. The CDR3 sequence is CASSLSQVRGEPQHF. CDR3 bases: TGTGCCAGCAGTCTATCACAGGTGCGCGGGGAGCCCCAGCATTTT.

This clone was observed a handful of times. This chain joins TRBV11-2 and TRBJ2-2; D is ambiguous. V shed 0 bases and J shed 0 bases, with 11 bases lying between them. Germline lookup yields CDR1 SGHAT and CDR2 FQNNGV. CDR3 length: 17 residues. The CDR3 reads CASSLEAWKANTGELFF. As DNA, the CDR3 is TGTGCCAGCAGCTTAGAGGCTTGGAAGGCGAACACCGGGGAGCTGTTTTTT.

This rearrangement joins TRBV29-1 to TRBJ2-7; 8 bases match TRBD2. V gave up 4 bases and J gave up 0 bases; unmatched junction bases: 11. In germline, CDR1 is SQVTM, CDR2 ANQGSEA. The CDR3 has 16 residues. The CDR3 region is CSVGRYVRGASYEQYF. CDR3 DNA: TGCAGCGTTGGTAGGTATGTGCGGGGGGCCTCCTACGAGCAGTACTTC.

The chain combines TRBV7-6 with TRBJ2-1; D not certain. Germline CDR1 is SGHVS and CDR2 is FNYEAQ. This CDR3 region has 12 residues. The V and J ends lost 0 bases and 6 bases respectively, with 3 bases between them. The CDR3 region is CASSLAANEQFF. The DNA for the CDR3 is TGTGCCAGCAGCTTAGCCGCCAATGAGCAGTTCTTC.

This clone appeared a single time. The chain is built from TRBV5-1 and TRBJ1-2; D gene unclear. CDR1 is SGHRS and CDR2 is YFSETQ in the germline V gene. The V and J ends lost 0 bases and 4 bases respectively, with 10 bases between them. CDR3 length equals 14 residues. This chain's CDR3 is CASSLDQTAYGYTF. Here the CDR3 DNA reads TGCGCCAGCAGCTTGGACCAGACTGCCTATGGCTACACCTTC.

CDR3 nucleotide sequence: TGTGCCAGTAGGAACTACCCGCAACAACAAACCAGGGATACGCAAGAGACCCAGTACTTC. Amino acids: CASRNYPQQQTRDTQETQYF. The chain uses TRBV19 and TRBJ2-5; TRBD1 might be the D (5 bases). This CDR3 has 20 amino acids. Trimming stripped 6 bases from V and 2 bases from J, with 31 bases between. CDR1 is LNHDA and CDR2 is SQIVND in the germline V gene (reference sequence).

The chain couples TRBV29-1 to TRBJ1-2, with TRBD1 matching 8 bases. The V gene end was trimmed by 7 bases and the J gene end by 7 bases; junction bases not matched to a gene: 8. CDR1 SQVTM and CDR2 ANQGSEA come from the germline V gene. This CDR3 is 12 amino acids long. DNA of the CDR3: TGCAGCGCCAGCCAGGGGGCGGCTGGCTACACCTTC. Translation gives CSASQGAAGYTF.

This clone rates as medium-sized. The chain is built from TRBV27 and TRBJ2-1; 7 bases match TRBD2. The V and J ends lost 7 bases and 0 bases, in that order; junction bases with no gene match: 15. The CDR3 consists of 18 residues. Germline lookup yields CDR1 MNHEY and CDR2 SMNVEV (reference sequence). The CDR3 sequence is CASTQQASGVSSYNEQFF. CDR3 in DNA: TGTGCCAGCACCCAACAGGCTAGCGGTGTGAGCTCCTACAATGAGCAGTTCTTC.

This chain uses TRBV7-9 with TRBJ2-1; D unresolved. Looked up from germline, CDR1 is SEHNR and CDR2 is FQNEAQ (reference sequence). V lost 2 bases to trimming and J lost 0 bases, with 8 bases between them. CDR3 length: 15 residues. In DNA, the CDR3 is TGTGCCAGCAGCTTAAGGGTAAGCTCCTACAATGAGCAGTTCTTC. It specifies CASSLRVSSYNEQFF.

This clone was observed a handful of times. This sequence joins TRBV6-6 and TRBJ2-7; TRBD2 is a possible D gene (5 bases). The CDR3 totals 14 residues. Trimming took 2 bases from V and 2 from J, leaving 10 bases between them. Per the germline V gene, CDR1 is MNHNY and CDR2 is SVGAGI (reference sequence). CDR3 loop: CASSYGLGAYEQYF. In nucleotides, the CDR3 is TGTGCCAGCAGTTACGGGCTGGGAGCCTACGAGCAGTACTTC.

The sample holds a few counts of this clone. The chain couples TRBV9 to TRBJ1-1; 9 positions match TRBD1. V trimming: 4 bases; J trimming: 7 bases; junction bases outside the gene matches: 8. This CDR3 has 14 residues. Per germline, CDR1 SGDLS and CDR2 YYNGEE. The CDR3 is CASSSGQGRGEAFF. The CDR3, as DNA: TGTGCCAGCAGCTCCGGACAGGGGAGGGGTGAAGCTTTCTTT.

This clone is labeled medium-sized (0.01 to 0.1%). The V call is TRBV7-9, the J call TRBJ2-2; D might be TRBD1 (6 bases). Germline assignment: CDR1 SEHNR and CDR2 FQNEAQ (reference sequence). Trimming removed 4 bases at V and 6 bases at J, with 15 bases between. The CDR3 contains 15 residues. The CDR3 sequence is CASSSQQGFAGELFF. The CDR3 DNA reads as TGTGCCAGCAGCTCCCAACAGGGCTTCGCCGGGGAGCTGTTTTTT.

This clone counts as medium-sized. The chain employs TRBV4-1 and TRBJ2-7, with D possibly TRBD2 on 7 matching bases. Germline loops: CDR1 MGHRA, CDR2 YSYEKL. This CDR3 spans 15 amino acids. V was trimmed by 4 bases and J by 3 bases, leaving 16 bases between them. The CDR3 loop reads CASSLQRGAGYEQYF. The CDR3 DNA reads TGCGCCAGCAGCCTACAACGGGGGGCAGGCTACGAGCAGTACTTC.

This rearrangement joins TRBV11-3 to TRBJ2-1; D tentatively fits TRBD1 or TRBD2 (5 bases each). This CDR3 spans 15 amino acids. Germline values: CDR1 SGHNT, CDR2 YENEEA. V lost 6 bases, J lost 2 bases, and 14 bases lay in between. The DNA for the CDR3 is TGTGCCAGCAGTTCCGGGACCTCAACCTACAATGAGCAGTTCTTC. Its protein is CASSSGTSTYNEQFF.

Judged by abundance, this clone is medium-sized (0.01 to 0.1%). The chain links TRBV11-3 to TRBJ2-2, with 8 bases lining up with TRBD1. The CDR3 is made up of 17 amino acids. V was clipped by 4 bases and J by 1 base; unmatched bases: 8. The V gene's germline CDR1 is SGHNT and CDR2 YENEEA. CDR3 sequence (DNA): TGTGCCAGCAGCTCCAGACAGGGGAGTTTGAACACCGGGGAGCTGTTTTTT. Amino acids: CASSSRQGSLNTGELFF.

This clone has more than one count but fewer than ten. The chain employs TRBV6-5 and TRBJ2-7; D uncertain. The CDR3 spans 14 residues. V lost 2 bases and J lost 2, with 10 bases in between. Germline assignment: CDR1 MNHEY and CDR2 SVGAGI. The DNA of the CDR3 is TGTGCCAGCAGTTACGTGTCGGTCACCTACGAGCAGTACTTC. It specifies CASSYVSVTYEQYF.

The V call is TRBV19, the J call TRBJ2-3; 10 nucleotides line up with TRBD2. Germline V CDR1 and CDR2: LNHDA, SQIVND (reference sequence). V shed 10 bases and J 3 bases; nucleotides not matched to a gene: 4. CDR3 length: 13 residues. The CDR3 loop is CATSGGATDTQYF. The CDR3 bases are TGTGCCACCAGCGGGGGGGCGACAGATACGCAGTATTTT.

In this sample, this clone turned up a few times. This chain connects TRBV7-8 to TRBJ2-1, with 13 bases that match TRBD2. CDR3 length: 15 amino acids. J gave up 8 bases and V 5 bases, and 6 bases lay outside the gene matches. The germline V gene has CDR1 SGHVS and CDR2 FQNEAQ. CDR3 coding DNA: TGTGCCAGCAGCACCAGTGGACTAGCGGGGGATGAGCAGTTCTTC. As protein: CASSTSGLAGDEQFF.

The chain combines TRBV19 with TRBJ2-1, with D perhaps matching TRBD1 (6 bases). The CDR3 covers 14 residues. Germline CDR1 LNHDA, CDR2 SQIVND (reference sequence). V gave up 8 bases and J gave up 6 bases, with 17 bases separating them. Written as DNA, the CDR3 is TGTGCCAGTTCCCCCCTGGGGGCGGTCAATGAGCAGTTCTTC. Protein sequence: CASSPLGAVNEQFF.

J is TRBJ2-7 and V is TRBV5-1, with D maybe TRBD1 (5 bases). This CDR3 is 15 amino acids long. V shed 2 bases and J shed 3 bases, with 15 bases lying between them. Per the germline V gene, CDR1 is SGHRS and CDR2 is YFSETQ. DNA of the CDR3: TGCGCCAGCAGCTTAACCAGGACACCTGACTACGAGCAGTACTTC. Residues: CASSLTRTPDYEQYF. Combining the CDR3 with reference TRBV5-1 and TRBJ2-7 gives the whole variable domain KAGVTQTPRYLIKTRGQQVTLSCSPISGHRSVSWYQQTPGQGLQFLFEYFSETQRNKGNFPGRFSGRQFSNSRSEMNVSTLELGDSALYLCASSLTRTPDYEQYFGPGTRLTVT.

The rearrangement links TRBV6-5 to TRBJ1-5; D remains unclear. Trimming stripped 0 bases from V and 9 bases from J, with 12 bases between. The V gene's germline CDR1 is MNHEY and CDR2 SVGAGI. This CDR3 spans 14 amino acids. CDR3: CASSYSSGSGPQHF. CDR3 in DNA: TGTGCCAGCAGTTACTCGAGTGGATCTGGGCCCCAGCATTTT.

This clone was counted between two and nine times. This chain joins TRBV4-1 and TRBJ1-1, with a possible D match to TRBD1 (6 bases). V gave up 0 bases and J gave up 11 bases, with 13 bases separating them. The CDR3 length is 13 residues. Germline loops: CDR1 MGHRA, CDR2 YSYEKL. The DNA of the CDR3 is TGCGCCAGCAGCCAAGATCGGGGGGCGGGGGCTTTCTTT. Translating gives CASSQDRGAGAFF.

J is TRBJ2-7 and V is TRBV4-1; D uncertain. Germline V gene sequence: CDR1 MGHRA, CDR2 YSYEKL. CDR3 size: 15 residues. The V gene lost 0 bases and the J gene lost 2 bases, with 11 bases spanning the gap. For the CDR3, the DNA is TGCGCCAGCAGCCAAGACCGGAACAGCACCTACGAGCAGTACTTC. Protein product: CASSQDRNSTYEQYF.